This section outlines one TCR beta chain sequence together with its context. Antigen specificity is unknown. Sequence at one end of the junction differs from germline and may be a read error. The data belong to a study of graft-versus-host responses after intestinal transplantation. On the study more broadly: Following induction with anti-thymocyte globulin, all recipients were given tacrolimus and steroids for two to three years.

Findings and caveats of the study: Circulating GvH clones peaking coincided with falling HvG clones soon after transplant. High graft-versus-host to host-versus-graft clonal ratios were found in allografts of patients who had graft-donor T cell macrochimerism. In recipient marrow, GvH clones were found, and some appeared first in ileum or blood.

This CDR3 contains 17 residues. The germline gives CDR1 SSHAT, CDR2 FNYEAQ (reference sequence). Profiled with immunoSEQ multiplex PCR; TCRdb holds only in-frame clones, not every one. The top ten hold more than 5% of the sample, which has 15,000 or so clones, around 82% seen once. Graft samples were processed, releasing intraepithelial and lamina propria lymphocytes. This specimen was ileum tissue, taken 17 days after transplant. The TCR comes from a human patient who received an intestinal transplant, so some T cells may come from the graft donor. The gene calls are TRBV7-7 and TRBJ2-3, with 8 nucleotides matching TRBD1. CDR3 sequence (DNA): TGTGCTAGCAGCTTAGGACCCAGGGGGCCAGGCACAGATACGCAGTATTTT. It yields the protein CASSLGPRGPGTDTQYF.